A selection of T cell receptor beta chains follows, all from one sample in a study of CD8 T cells in Susac syndrome. TCRdb re-analysed the immunoSEQ multiplex PCR reads in MiXCR, keeping a single row per CDR3 protein. The profile shows around 230,000 distinct CDR3 sequences, about 95% of them singletons. Sequencing used CD4+ T cells from PBMCs. These receptors were taken from a human donor with multiple sclerosis. The CDR3 runs from the conserved cysteine through the conserved F or W. D genes are given only for firm matches.

cdr3_aa	cdr3_nt	v_call	j_call	d_call
CASSGEGLETQYF	TGTGCCAGCAGTGGGGAGGGGTTGGAGACCCAGTACTTC	TRBV25-1	TRBJ2-5	TRBD2
CASSEYGGSPLHF	TGTGCCAGCAGTGAATATGGCGGGTCACCCCTCCACTTT	TRBV25-1	TRBJ1-6	NA
CASRKIQNTGELFF	TGTGCCAGCAGGAAAATCCAGAACACCGGGGAGCTGTTTTTT	TRBV21-1	TRBJ2-2	NA
CASSSGRLPYNEQFF	TGTGCCAGCAGCTCGGGCAGATTACCCTACAATGAGCAGTTCTTC	TRBV11-2	TRBJ2-1	NA
CASSYDTGTNQPQHF	TGTGCCAGCAGCTACGATACCGGGACAAATCAGCCCCAGCATTTT	TRBV7-2	TRBJ1-5	NA
CATSLRDRGHYGYTF	TGTGCCACCAGTCTTCGGGACAGGGGGCACTATGGCTACACCTTC	TRBV24-1	TRBJ1-2	TRBD1
CSAKRQGANTEAFF	TGCAGTGCTAAACGACAGGGGGCAAACACTGAAGCTTTCTTT	TRBV20-1	TRBJ1-1	TRBD1
CASSQRDTDTQYF	TGCGCCAGCTCCCAGCGGGACACAGATACGCAGTATTTT	TRBV5-1	TRBJ2-3	TRBD2
CASSQNGMSTDTQYF	TGTGCCAGCAGTCAAAACGGAATGAGCACAGATACGCAGTATTTT	TRBV2	TRBJ2-3	NA
CASSLQGYDTQYF	TGTGCCAGCAGTTTACAGGGTTACGATACGCAGTATTTT	TRBV2	TRBJ2-3	NA
CASSSRTSGRGEQFF	TGTGCCAGCAGCTCCAGGACTAGCGGGAGGGGTGAGCAGTTCTTC	TRBV7-2	TRBJ2-1	TRBD2
CATSAEGGTDTQYF	TGTGCCACCAGCGCGGAGGGCGGGACAGATACGCAGTATTTT	TRBV15	TRBJ2-3	NA
CASSPRTEYQETQYF	TGCGCCAGCAGTCCTAGGACAGAGTACCAAGAGACCCAGTACTTC	TRBV5-1	TRBJ2-5	NA
CASSTGVNQPQHF	TGTGCCAGCAGTACAGGGGTCAATCAGCCCCAGCATTTT	TRBV2	TRBJ1-5	TRBD1
CASSSGYEQFF	TGTGCCAGCAGCTCCGGGTATGAGCAGTTCTTC	TRBV7-2	TRBJ2-1	NA
CASSPRDRDRKLFF	TGTGCCAGCAGCCCTCGGGACAGGGACAGAAAACTGTTTTTT	TRBV12-3/TRBV12-4	TRBJ1-4	TRBD1
CASSQGNGRRPVDGYTF	TGCGCCAGCAGCCAAGGGAACGGGCGGAGACCGGTTGATGGCTACACCTTC	TRBV4-1	TRBJ1-2	NA
CALGTGDTIYF	TGTGCCCTCGGGACGGGGGACACCATATATTTT	TRBV30	TRBJ1-3	NA